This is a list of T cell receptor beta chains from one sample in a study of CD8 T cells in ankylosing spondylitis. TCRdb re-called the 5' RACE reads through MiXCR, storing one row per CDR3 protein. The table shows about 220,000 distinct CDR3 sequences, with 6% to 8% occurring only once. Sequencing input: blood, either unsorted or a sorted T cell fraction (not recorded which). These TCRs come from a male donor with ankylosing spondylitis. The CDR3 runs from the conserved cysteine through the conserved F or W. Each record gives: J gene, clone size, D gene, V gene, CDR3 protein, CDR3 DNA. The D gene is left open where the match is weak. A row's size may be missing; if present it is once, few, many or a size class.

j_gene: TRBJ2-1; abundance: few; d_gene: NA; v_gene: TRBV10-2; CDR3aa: CASRQDWGVAEQFF; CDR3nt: TGCGCCAGCAGGCAGGACTGGGGGGTCGCTGAGCAGTTCTTC
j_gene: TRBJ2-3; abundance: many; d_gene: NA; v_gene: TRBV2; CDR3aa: CASGGQGVLDTQYF; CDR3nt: TGTGCCAGCGGAGGGCAGGGTGTTCTCGATACGCAGTATTTT
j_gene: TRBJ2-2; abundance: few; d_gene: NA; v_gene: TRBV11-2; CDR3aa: CASSHSTNTGELFF; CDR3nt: TGTGCCAGCAGCCATTCTACGAACACCGGGGAGCTGTTTTTT
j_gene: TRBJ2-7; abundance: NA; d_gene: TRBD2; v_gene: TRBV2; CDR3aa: CASSLQAGFEQYF; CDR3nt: TGTGCCAGCAGTCTACAAGCGGGGTTTGAGCAGTACTTC
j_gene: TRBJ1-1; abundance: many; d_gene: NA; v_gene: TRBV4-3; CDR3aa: CASSPQSEESPEAFF; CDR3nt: TGCGCCAGCAGCCCCCAGTCAGAGGAGTCCCCTGAAGCTTTCTTT
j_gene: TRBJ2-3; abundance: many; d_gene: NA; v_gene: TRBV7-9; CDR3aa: CASSLRDTQYF; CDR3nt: TGTGCCAGCAGCTTAAGAGATACGCAGTATTTT
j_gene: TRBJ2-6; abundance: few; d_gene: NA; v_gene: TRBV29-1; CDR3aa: CSVSGTDFRPGANVLTF; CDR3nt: TGCAGCGTCTCCGGGACTGACTTCCGACCTGGGGCCAACGTCCTGACTTTC
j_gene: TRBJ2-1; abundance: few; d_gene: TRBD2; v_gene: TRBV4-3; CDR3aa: CASSQEVVAGGRNEQFF; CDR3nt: TGCGCCAGCAGCCAAGAGGTTGTAGCGGGAGGTCGCAATGAGCAGTTCTTC
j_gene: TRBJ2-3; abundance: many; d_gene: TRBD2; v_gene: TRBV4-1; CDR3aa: CASSQDRVRGTSGKSSTDTQYF; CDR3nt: TGCGCCAGCAGCCAAGATCGTGTAAGGGGGACTAGCGGGAAATCTAGCACAGATACGCAGTATTTT
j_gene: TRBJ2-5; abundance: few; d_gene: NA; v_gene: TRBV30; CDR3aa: CAWTTSGVQETQYF; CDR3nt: TGTGCCTGGACCACCTCCGGGGTCCAAGAGACCCAGTACTTC
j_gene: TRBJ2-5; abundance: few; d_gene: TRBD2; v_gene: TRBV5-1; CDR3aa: CASSWTSGTQETQYF; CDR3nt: TGCGCCAGCAGCTGGACTAGCGGGACCCAAGAGACCCAGTACTTC
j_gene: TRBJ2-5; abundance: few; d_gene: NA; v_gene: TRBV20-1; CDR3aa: CSARASRTQYF; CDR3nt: TGCAGTGCCAGGGCCAGCAGGACCCAGTACTTC
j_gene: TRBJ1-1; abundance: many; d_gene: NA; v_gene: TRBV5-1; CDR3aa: CASSLAKGEAFF; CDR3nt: TGCGCCAGCAGCTTGGCCAAGGGCGAAGCTTTCTTT
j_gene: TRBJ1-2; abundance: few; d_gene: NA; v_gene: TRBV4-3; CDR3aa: CASSHGQLANYGYTF; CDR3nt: TGCGCCAGCAGCCACGGACAGTTAGCTAACTATGGCTACACCTTC
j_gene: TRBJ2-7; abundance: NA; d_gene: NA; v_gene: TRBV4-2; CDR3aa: CASSQFQQISYEQYF; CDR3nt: TGTGCCAGCAGCCAATTTCAACAGATCTCCTACGAGCAGTACTTC
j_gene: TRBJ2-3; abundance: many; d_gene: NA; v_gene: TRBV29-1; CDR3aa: CSVQGLLDTQYF; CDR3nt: TGCAGCGTCCAGGGACTTCTAGATACGCAGTATTTT
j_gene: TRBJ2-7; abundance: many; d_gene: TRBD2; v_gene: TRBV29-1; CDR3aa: CSVRTSGYEQYF; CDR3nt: TGCAGCGTCCGGACTAGCGGCTACGAGCAGTACTTC
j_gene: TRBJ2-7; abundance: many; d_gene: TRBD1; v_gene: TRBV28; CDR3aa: CASSYTGDSYEQYF; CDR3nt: TGTGCCAGCAGTTATACAGGGGACTCCTACGAGCAGTACTTC
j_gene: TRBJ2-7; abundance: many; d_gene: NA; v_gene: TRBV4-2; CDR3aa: CASSRAPRGEQYF; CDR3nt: TGTGCCAGCAGCCGGGCTCCCCGGGGGGAGCAGTACTTC
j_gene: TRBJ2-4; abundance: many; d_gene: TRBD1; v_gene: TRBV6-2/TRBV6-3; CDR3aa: CASSFLRQGVAKNIQYF; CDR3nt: TGTGCCAGCAGTTTCCTTAGACAGGGGGTAGCCAAAAACATTCAGTACTTC
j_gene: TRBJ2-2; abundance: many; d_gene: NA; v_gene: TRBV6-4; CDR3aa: CASSEGRAASGELFF; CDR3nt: TGTGCCAGCAGTGAGGGCCGTGCGGCGTCCGGGGAGCTGTTTTTT
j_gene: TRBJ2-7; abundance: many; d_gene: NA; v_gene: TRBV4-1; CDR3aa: CASSYLLRESSYEQYF; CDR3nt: TGCGCCAGCAGCTACTTGCTCCGGGAAAGCTCCTACGAGCAGTACTTC
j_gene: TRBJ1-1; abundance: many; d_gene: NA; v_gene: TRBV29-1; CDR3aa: CSVDPYGSEAFF; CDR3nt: TGCAGCGTTGACCCCTATGGGTCTGAAGCTTTCTTT
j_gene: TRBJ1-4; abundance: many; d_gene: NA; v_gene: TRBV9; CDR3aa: CASSVDRTAYEKLFF; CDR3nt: TGTGCCAGCAGCGTAGATCGGACGGCGTACGAAAAACTGTTTTTT
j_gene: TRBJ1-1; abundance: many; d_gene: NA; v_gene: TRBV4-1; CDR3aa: CASSQAGFNTEAFF; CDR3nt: TGCGCCAGCAGCCAAGCGGGGTTTAACACTGAAGCTTTCTTT
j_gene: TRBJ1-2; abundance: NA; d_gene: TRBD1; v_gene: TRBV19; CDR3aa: CAPFGPGQGNYGYTF; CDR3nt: TGTGCCCCTTTCGGGCCGGGACAGGGTAACTATGGCTACACCTTC
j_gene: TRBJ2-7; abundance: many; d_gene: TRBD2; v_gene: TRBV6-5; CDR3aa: CASSYTSGSSYEQYF; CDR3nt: TGTGCCAGCAGTTACACTAGCGGGAGTTCCTACGAGCAGTACTTC
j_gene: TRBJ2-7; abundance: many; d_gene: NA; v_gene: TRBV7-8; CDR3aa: CASSLASSGAYEQYF; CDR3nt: TGTGCCAGCAGCTTAGCGAGTAGTGGGGCCTACGAGCAGTACTTC
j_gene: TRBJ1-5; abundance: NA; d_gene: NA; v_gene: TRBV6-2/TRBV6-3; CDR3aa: CASSYSRAWGQPQHF; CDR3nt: TGTGCCAGCAGTTACTCGAGAGCGTGGGGACAGCCCCAGCATTTT
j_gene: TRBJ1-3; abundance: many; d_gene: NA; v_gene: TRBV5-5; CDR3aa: CASSLDWTALNTIYF; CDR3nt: TGTGCCAGCAGCTTGGATTGGACAGCGTTAAACACCATATATTTT
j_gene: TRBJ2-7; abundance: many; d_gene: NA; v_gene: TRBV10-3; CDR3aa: CASFGTGWEQYF; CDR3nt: TGTGCCTCCTTCGGTACAGGGTGGGAGCAGTACTTC
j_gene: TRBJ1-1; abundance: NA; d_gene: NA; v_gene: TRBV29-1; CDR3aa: CSVAQGLQGAFF; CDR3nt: TGCAGCGTTGCTCAAGGACTTCAAGGCGCTTTCTTT
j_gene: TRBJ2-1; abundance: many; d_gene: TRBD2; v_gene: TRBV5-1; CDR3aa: CASSFGGEYNEQFF; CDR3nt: TGCGCCAGCAGCTTTGGGGGGGAGTACAATGAGCAGTTCTTC
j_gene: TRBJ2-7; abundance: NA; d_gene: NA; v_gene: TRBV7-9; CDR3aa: CASSLPGGLIYEQYF; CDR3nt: TGTGCCAGCAGCCTCCCCGGCGGTCTGATTTACGAGCAGTACTTC
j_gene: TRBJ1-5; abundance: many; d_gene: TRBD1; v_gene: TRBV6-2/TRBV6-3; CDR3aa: CASRPGQGINQPQHF; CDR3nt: TGTGCCAGCAGACCGGGACAGGGGATCAATCAGCCCCAGCATTTT
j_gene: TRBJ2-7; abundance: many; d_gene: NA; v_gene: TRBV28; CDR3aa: CASSLGGTRVLEQYF; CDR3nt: TGTGCCAGCAGTTTGGGCGGGACCAGGGTTCTCGAGCAGTACTTC
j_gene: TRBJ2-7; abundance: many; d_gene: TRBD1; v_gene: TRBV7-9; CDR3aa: CASSFHPRDREF; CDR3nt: TGTGCCAGCAGCTTTCACCCCCGGGACAGGGAGTTC
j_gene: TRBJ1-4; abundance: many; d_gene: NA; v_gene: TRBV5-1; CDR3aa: CASSLGQEVATNEKLFF; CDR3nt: TGCGCCAGCAGCTTGGGACAAGAAGTTGCAACTAATGAAAAACTGTTTTTT
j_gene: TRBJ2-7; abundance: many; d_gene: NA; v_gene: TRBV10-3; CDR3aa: CAISESQSLYEQYF; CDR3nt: TGTGCCATCAGTGAGTCGCAGAGTCTCTACGAGCAGTACTTC
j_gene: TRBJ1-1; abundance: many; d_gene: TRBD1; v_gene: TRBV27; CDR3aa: CASSWGTGKTEAFF; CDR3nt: TGTGCCAGCAGTTGGGGGACAGGGAAGACTGAAGCTTTCTTT
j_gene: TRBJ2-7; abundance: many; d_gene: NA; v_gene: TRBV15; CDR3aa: CATSRDRVGSEQYF; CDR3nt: TGTGCCACCAGCAGAGATCGGGTGGGAAGCGAGCAGTACTTC
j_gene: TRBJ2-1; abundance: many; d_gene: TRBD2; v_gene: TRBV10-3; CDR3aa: CAISGLAGEKDEQFF; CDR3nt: TGTGCCATCAGTGGACTAGCGGGGGAAAAGGATGAGCAGTTCTTC
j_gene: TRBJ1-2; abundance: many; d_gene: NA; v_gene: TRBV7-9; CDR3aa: CASSLDRTNYGYTF; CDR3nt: TGTGCCAGCAGCTTGGACCGGACTAACTATGGCTACACCTTC
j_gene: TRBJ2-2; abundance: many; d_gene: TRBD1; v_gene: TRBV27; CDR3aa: CASSLSPGTDRRELFF; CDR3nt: TGTGCCAGCAGTTTATCCCCAGGGACAGATCGGCGGGAGCTGTTTTTT
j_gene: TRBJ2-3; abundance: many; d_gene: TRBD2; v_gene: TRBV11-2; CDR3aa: CASSAGTSGRKDTQYF; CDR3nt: TGTGCCAGCAGCGCCGGGACTAGCGGGAGGAAAGATACGCAGTATTTT
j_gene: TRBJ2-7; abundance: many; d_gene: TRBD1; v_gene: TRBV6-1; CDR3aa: CASSWDRGWEQYF; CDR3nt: TGTGCCAGCAGCTGGGACAGGGGTTGGGAGCAGTACTTC
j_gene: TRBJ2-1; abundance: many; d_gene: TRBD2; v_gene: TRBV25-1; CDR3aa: CATSSPGGFNEQFF; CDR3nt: TGTGCCACCTCAAGTCCGGGGGGGTTCAATGAGCAGTTCTTC
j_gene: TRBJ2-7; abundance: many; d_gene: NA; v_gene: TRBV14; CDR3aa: CASSLTGVYEQYF; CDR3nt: TGTGCCAGCAGCCTCACGGGGGTCTACGAGCAGTACTTC
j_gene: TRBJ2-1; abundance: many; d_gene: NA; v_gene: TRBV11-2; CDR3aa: CASRQRPGDEQFF; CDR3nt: TGTGCCAGCAGACAAAGGCCCGGTGATGAGCAGTTCTTC
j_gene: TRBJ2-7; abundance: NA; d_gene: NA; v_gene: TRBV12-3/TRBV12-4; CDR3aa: CASSGSGWSYEQYF; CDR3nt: TGTGCCAGCAGCGGGTCAGGGTGGTCCTACGAGCAGTACTTC
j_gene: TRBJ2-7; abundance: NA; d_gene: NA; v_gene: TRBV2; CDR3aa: CASRHDSRPNYEQYF; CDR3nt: TGTGCCAGCAGACATGACAGTAGACCCAATTACGAGCAGTACTTC
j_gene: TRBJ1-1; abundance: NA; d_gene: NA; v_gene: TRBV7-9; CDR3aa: CASSAKGSEAFF; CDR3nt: TGTGCCAGCAGCGCGAAGGGGTCTGAAGCTTTCTTT
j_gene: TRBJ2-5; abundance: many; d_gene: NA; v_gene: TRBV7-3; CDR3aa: CASSQFGQGAYQETQYF; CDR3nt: TGTGCCAGCAGCCAATTTGGGCAGGGCGCCTATCAAGAGACCCAGTACTTC
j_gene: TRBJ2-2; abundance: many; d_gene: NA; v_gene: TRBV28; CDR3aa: CASSLLGGELFF; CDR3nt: TGTGCCAGCAGTTTATTGGGCGGGGAGCTGTTTTTT
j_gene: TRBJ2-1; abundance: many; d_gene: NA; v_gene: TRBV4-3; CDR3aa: CASSQGARGSYNEQFF; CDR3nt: TGCGCCAGCAGCCAAGGGGCGAGGGGGTCCTACAATGAGCAGTTCTTC